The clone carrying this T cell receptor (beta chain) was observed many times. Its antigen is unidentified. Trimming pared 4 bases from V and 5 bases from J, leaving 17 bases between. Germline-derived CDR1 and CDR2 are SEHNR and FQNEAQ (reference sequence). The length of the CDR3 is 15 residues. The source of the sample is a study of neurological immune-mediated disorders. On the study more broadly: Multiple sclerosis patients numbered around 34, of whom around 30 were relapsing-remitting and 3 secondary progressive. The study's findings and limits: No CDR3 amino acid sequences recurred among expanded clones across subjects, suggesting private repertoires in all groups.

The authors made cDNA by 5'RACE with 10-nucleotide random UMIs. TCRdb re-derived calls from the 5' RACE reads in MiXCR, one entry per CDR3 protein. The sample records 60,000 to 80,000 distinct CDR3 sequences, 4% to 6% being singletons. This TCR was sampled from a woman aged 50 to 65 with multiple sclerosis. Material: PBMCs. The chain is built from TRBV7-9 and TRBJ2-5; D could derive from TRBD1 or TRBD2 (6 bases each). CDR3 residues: CASSSGVPGVETQYF. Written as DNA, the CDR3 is TGTGCCAGCAGCTCGGGAGTCCCAGGGGTTGAGACCCAGTACTTC.